The rows below give T cell receptor beta chains drawn from one sample of a study of T cells in Graves' hyperthyroidism and ophthalmopathy. MiXCR, applied by TCRdb to the multiplex PCR reads, yields one record per CDR3 protein. The data contain 200,000 to 250,000 distinct CDR3 sequences, roughly 17% of them singletons. The specimen sequenced was blood. The receptors originated from a woman between 18 and 30 years old with Graves' ophthalmopathy. The CDR3 runs from the conserved cysteine through the conserved F or W. Each record gives: D gene, CDR3 length, clone size, J gene, V gene, CDR3 DNA, CDR3 protein. D genes are given only for firm matches. For some rows the clone size is stated as once, few or many, or as a class when expanded; others skip it.

NA | 16 | many | TRBJ1-3 | TRBV6-1 | TGTGCCAGCAGTGAACTCTCCTATCCGTCTGGAAACACCATATATTTT | CASSELSYPSGNTIYF
NA | 12 | many | TRBJ2-1 | TRBV3-1 | TGTGCCAGCAGCCAAGGAGGAGATGAGCAGTTCTTC | CASSQGGDEQFF
TRBD2 | 14 | NA | TRBJ2-2 | TRBV19 | TGTGCCAGTAGTATTCGGGGGGGCCCCGGGGAGCTGTTTTTT | CASSIRGGPGELFF
TRBD1 | 15 | NA | TRBJ2-1 | TRBV6-2/TRBV6-3 | TGTGCCAGCAGCCCGGACAGGGGGGTCTACAATGAGCAGTTCTTC | CASSPDRGVYNEQFF
NA | 14 | many | TRBJ2-5 | TRBV4-1 | TGCGCCAGCAGCCAAGGGAGGGGCCGGGAGACCCAGTACTTC | CASSQGRGRETQYF
TRBD2 | 14 | many | TRBJ2-5 | TRBV10-3 | TGTGCCATCAGGAACCGGGAGGACGAAGAGACCCAGTACTTC | CAIRNREDEETQYF
TRBD2 | 18 | many | TRBJ2-1 | TRBV12-3/TRBV12-4 | TGTGCCAGCAGTTTTGCTTATCAACTAGCGGGAGGCGGCAATGAGCAGTTCTTC | CASSFAYQLAGGGNEQFF
NA | 14 | many | TRBJ2-3 | TRBV9 | TGTGCCAGCAGCGTAGGTGAACTTACAGATACGCAGTATTTT | CASSVGELTDTQYF
TRBD1 | 17 | many | TRBJ2-6 | TRBV28 | TGTGCCAGCAGTTTAGGACAGGGAAGGGCTGGGGCCAACGTCCTGACTTTC | CASSLGQGRAGANVLTF
TRBD1 | 14 | many | TRBJ2-7 | TRBV12-3/TRBV12-4 | TGTGCCAGCAGTTTACAGGGGGCGTACGACGAGCAGTACTTC | CASSLQGAYDEQYF
NA | 14 | many | TRBJ2-7 | TRBV6-2/TRBV6-3 | TGTGCCACCCAGCGTCCCGGGGGTTCCTACGAGCAGTACTTC | CATQRPGGSYEQYF
TRBD2 | 16 | many | TRBJ2-3 | TRBV24-1 | TGTGCCACCAGTGACGTGGGACTAGCGGGGGAAGGGACGCAGTATTTT | CATSDVGLAGEGTQYF
TRBD2 | 17 | many | TRBJ2-7 | TRBV4-3 | TGCGCCAGCAGCCAAGATAGGGTAGCGGGGGTCTTCTACGAGCAGTACTTC | CASSQDRVAGVFYEQYF
TRBD1 | 14 | many | TRBJ1-2 | TRBV7-2 | TGTGCCAGCAGCTTCGCGCCAGGGGGCTATGGCTACACCTTC | CASSFAPGGYGYTF
TRBD2 | 16 | few | TRBJ2-7 | TRBV4-2 | TGTGCCAGCAGCCAACAGGTAGCGGGGGGATCCTACGAGCAGTACTTC | CASSQQVAGGSYEQYF
NA | 17 | many | TRBJ2-1 | TRBV12-3/TRBV12-4 | TGTGCCAGCAGTCCACCCCCCCCGGTGCAGAACTACAATGAGCAGTTCTTC | CASSPPPPVQNYNEQFF
TRBD2 | 14 | many | TRBJ2-7 | TRBV5-6 | TGTGCCAGCAGCTCTAGCGGGAGCCCCTACGAGCAGTACTTC | CASSSSGSPYEQYF
NA | 16 | few | TRBJ1-4 | TRBV19 | TGTGCCAGTAGTATGAAAGGTGGATGGACTAATGAAAAACTGTTTTTT | CASSMKGGWTNEKLFF
NA | 16 | many | TRBJ2-7 | TRBV9 | TGTGCCAGCAGCGTCCGCCGGGACTCAAATTTCTACGAGCAGTACTTC | CASSVRRDSNFYEQYF
NA | 13 | many | TRBJ1-2 | TRBV28 | TGTGCCAGCCGCAACTCATTGGCCTATGGCTACACCTTC | CASRNSLAYGYTF
NA | 14 | many | TRBJ2-1 | TRBV2 | TGTGCCAGCAAGGACGGGGCAGGGCTCAATGAGCAGTTCTTC | CASKDGAGLNEQFF
TRBD1 | 15 | many | TRBJ2-7 | TRBV5-1 | TGCGCCAGCAGCCCGGGGGACAGGGATAGGGGGGAGCAGTACTTC | CASSPGDRDRGEQYF
NA | 12 | many | TRBJ2-2 | TRBV6-1 | TGTGCCAGCACCGGGGACACCGGGGAGCTGTTTTTT | CASTGDTGELFF
TRBD1 | 15 | many | TRBJ1-1 | TRBV10-2 | TGCGCCAGTACAGGGGATTTGGGCTTGAACACTGAAGCTTTCTTT | CASTGDLGLNTEAFF
NA | 16 | many | TRBJ2-5 | TRBV29-1 | TGCAGCGTTGAGATTTCAGGGACCGGGGTCGGGGAGACCCAGTACTTC | CSVEISGTGVGETQYF
NA | 11 | once | TRBJ1-2 | TRBV5-5 | TGTGCCGGCAGCTTGTTAGATGGCTACACCTTC | CAGSLLDGYTF
NA | 13 | many | TRBJ1-2 | TRBV7-9 | TGTGCCAGCAGCGCCCAGGGTAACTATGGCTACACCTTC | CASSAQGNYGYTF
NA | 15 | many | TRBJ1-1 | TRBV18 | TGTGCCAGCTCACCAGTGGGGGGCGGTCGAACTGAAGCTTTCTTT | CASSPVGGGRTEAFF
TRBD1 | 15 | many | TRBJ2-7 | TRBV2 | TGTGCCAGCAGTTGGGACAGGGCAGATTCCTACGAGCAGTACTTC | CASSWDRADSYEQYF
TRBD2 | 16 | many | TRBJ2-3 | TRBV7-2 | TGTGCCAGCAGCCCCCGGGCTAGCGGGAGAACGGATACGCAGTATTTT | CASSPRASGRTDTQYF
TRBD2 | 16 | many | TRBJ2-7 | TRBV27 | TGTGCCAGCAGTCCGGAAGCGGGGAGCGCATCTTACGAGCAGTACTTC | CASSPEAGSASYEQYF
NA | 15 | many | TRBJ2-1 | TRBV11-1 | TGTGCCAGCAGCTTAGTGTCGCCAGGGCGGGGTGAGCAGTTCTTC | CASSLVSPGRGEQFF
NA | 15 | many | TRBJ1-1 | TRBV20-1 | TGCAGTGCTAGTCCCCCGGATGTGGGAAACACTGAAGCTTTCTTT | CSASPPDVGNTEAFF
NA | 15 | many | TRBJ2-7 | TRBV2 | TGTGCCAGCAGTGCAACAGCGGGTCTGACCTACGAGCAGTACTTC | CASSATAGLTYEQYF
NA | 14 | many | TRBJ2-1 | TRBV29-1 | TGCAGCGTTACTCCCTGGACAGAGACTGATGAGCAGTTCTTC | CSVTPWTETDEQFF
NA | 17 | many | TRBJ2-7 | TRBV5-1 | TGCGCCAGCAGCTTGGAAGAGGGGCGCAGGGCCCACTACGAGCAGTACTTC | CASSLEEGRRAHYEQYF
NA | 14 | many | TRBJ2-7 | TRBV28 | TGTGCCAGCAGTTTAGTCGGGATCCCCTACGAGCAGTACTTC | CASSLVGIPYEQYF
NA | 16 | many | TRBJ1-5 | TRBV7-8 | TGTGCCAGCAGCTTAGGGACGGCTTATAGCAATCAGCCCCAGCATTTT | CASSLGTAYSNQPQHF
TRBD1 | 15 | many | TRBJ1-1 | TRBV10-3 | TGTGCCATCAGTGTAGGGGACAGGGGGCTCACTGAAGCTTTCTTT | CAISVGDRGLTEAFF